This TCR beta chain was captured in a study of blood T cell repertoires in COVID-19 (dated by TCRdb to about 2020). General notes on the study: Collaborator samples came from the United States, Italy and Spain and covered acute and convalescent phases of COVID-19. Sample metadata almost always included a de-identified subject ID, COVID-19 status, age in years and sex. Where available, HLA class I and class II types were obtained from metadata supplied by the sample provider rather than from assay-based typing. Subjects who had been exposed to COVID-19, were actively infected with it, or had recovered from it provided the deeply sampled blood TCRbeta repertoires that made up the dataset. The samples were drawn from the first 160 participants of the ongoing ImmuneRACE study and from under 1,500 subjects provided by 6 global collaborators. The prospective study material was composed of cDNA or gDNA derived from T cells, B-cell-depleted T cells, or PBMCs. The repertoires were made available in a free public database intended to serve as a resource for research on the immune response to SARS-CoV-2. The paper as a whole reports these results and caveats: The quantity of clinical and demographic metadata differed by source and by participant and was supplied without curation.

TCRbeta CDR3 regions were amplified from genomic DNA by means of the immunoSEQ Assay, a bias-controlled multiplex PCR. The study's processing was this. Nucleated cell counts per sample were estimated from amplification of reference gene primers within the assay. To quantify the absolute abundance of each unique TCRbeta CDR3 rearrangement, sequence reads were collapsed and filtered. For each sample, productive Simpson clonality was calculated as the square root of Simpson's diversity index across productive rearrangements. TCRdb mirrors the immuneACCESS table, restricted to in-frame sequences. Some clones are absent from its copies; in checked studies, under half trace to an unresolved V gene, and the reason for the others is unknown. V and J calls and clone size are as listed in that table; D and trimming were resolved from the DNA. This sample is represented by approximately 200,000 clones; almost 90% of them were singletons. Together, the top ten hold 1.5% of the sample.

Whole blood was collected in K2EDTA tubes by collaborating institutions according to the institutions' own protocols. For TCRbeta analysis, collaborators shipped samples in one of three forms: frozen whole blood, isolated PBMCs, or DNA extracted from either of those sample types. On this clone: The specificity of this receptor is unknown. There are no base qualities to consult, and no much larger clone falls within one base.

Sequencing was done on a sample of peripheral blood. The sequence derives from a young man with active or convalescent COVID-19.

The nucleotides are TGCGCCAGCAGCCCAAGGACAGGGGGCGAGCCCACTGAAGCTTTCTTT. Its protein reads: CASSPRTGGEPTEAFF. The sequence is built from TRBV5-1 and TRBJ1-1, and 11 junctional nucleotides match TRBD1. There are 16 amino acids in the CDR3, from cysteine to phenylalanine inclusive. The sequence is cut down to CDR3 DNA, 48 bases in frame from base 1. V is trimmed back by 4 bases and J by 4 bases, and the junction contains 9 bases that no gene match accounts for. For CDR1 and CDR2, the germline V gene lists SGHRS and YFSETQ.